This T cell receptor (beta chain) was sequenced during a study of cytomegalovirus exposure and HLA in healthy donors. The PCR used 60 Vbeta and 13 Jbeta primers. This table comes from immunoSEQ multiplex PCR, and its TCRdb copy is limited to in-frame clones, with some not included. Of 33,000 or so clones listed, roughly 76% are singletons. The CDR3 runs 13 residues. Between the trimmed V and J ends, which lost 5 bases and 6 bases, there was a span of 14 bases. CDR1 and CDR2 from the germline V gene are SGHVS and FQNEAQ. This chain connects TRBV7-8 to TRBJ2-7; no reliable D call. This TCR came from a woman in her twenties or thirties in good health and CMV-seropositive. Sequenced sample: PBMCs. The CDR3 DNA is TGTGCCAGCAGCCCCCGGTATGATGGCGAGCAGTACTTC. Its translation is CASSPRYDGEQYF. The entire variable domain, with the rest obtained from reference TRBV7-8 and TRBJ2-7, is as follows: GAGVSQSPRYKVAKRGQDVALRCDPISGHVSLFWYQQALGQGPEFLTYFQNEAQLDKSGLPSDRFFAERPEGSVSTLKIQRTQQEDSAVYLCASSPRYDGEQYFGPGTRLTVT.